This T cell receptor beta chain was recorded in a study of read filtering for tumor transcriptome and immune sequencing. Study-wide background: Fewer than 10 patients were R-ISS I, 16 were R-ISS II, roughly seven were R-ISS III.

Germline lookup yields CDR1 SGHRS and CDR2 YFSETQ. This CDR3 has 15 residues. Regarding the study as a whole: Without single-read clonotypes, shared clonotype proportions correlated more between IR-seq and RNA-seq.

Bone marrow was sampled from every patient at the time of active disease. This clonotype was observed many times. As yet, its antigen is unknown. An end of the junction does not agree with germline; a read error may underlie this. From 400 to 450 ng of RNA, a library with molecular barcoded alpha/delta and beta/gamma adaptors was made. TCRdb re-derived calls from the reads in MiXCR, one entry per CDR3 protein. The data contain fewer than 150,000 distinct CDR3 sequences, 10% to 15% of them singletons. J is TRBJ2-1 and V is TRBV5-1, with 10 positions matching TRBD2. Source material: a population of CD138-negative cells sorted from bone marrow. This clonotype was sampled from a donor at least 40 years old with multiple myeloma. The CDR3: CASSLLAGLYNEQFF. The CDR3 DNA reads TGTGCCAGCAGTTTACTAGCGGGATTGTACAATGAGCAGTTCTTC. The whole variable domain, filled in from reference TRBV5-1 and TRBJ2-1, reads KAGVTQTPRYLIKTRGQQVTLSCSPISGHRSVSWYQQTPGQGLQFLFEYFSETQRNKGNFPGRFSGRQFSNSRSEMNVSTLELGDSALYLCASSLLAGLYNEQFFGPGTRLTVL.